The rows below give T cell receptor beta chains drawn from one sample of a study of T cell responses to AZD1222 COVID-19 vaccine. Produced via immunoSEQ multiplex PCR; TCRdb's table is partial and in-frame only. The profile shows 95,000 to 120,000 clones, 88% of them singletons. Source: peripheral blood, taken 28 days after the second AZD1222 dose. Every receptor here comes from an adult who received the AZD1222 COVID-19 vaccine. CDR3s include the opening cysteine and the closing phenylalanine or tryptophan. Fields, in order: V gene, J gene, clone size, D gene, CDR3 length, CDR3 DNA, CDR3 protein. A D gene is named only where the DNA matches it firmly. The size entry is marked missing in some rows and otherwise reads once, few, many or a size class.

v_call: TRBV9; j_call: TRBJ2-5; clone_size: NA; d_call: TRBD1; cdr3_length: 13; cdr3_nt: TGTGCCAGCAGCATTAGACAGGGAGAGACCCAGTACTTC; cdr3_aa: CASSIRQGETQYF
v_call: TRBV12-3/TRBV12-4; j_call: TRBJ1-2; clone_size: once; d_call: TRBD1; cdr3_length: 12; cdr3_nt: TGTGCCATCAGGCGGACAGGGGAGGAGTACACCTTC; cdr3_aa: CAIRRTGEEYTF
v_call: TRBV7-7; j_call: TRBJ1-4; clone_size: NA; d_call: NA; cdr3_length: 14; cdr3_nt: TGTGCCAGCAGCCCGTCGCAGGGTAATGAAAAACTGTTTTTT; cdr3_aa: CASSPSQGNEKLFF
v_call: TRBV7-8; j_call: TRBJ1-1; clone_size: NA; d_call: TRBD1; cdr3_length: 20; cdr3_nt: TGTGCCAGCAGCCCATCAATCTTCCGGGACAGGTTTTCGGGAAACACTGAAGCTTTCTTT; cdr3_aa: CASSPSIFRDRFSGNTEAFF
v_call: TRBV5-1; j_call: TRBJ1-4; clone_size: NA; d_call: NA; cdr3_length: 16; cdr3_nt: TGCGCCAGCAGCTTGGTACGCGGGGGCGGTAATGAAAAACTGTTTTTT; cdr3_aa: CASSLVRGGGNEKLFF
v_call: TRBV4-3; j_call: TRBJ2-1; clone_size: NA; d_call: NA; cdr3_length: 13; cdr3_nt: TGCGCCAGCAGCCAAGTATACAGGAATGAGCAGTTCTTC; cdr3_aa: CASSQVYRNEQFF
v_call: TRBV4-1; j_call: TRBJ1-1; clone_size: NA; d_call: NA; cdr3_length: 13; cdr3_nt: TGCGCCAGCAGCCAAGATCGGGGAACTGAAGCTTTCTTT; cdr3_aa: CASSQDRGTEAFF
v_call: TRBV7-2; j_call: TRBJ2-5; clone_size: NA; d_call: NA; cdr3_length: 14; cdr3_nt: TGTGCCAGCAGCCCCCCCGCGGGGGCAGAGACCCAGTACTTC; cdr3_aa: CASSPPAGAETQYF
v_call: TRBV7-9; j_call: TRBJ2-5; clone_size: NA; d_call: TRBD1; cdr3_length: 14; cdr3_nt: TGTGCCAGCAGCCGCCGACAGGGGGAAGAGACCCAGTACTTC; cdr3_aa: CASSRRQGEETQYF
v_call: TRBV28; j_call: TRBJ1-2; clone_size: NA; d_call: TRBD1; cdr3_length: 15; cdr3_nt: TGTGCCAGCAGTCTCAAGGACAGGGGAGGCTATGGCTACACCTTC; cdr3_aa: CASSLKDRGGYGYTF
v_call: TRBV6-2/TRBV6-3; j_call: TRBJ2-2; clone_size: NA; d_call: NA; cdr3_length: 15; cdr3_nt: TGTGCCAGCAGCCCCTCGGGACGGGGCACCGGGGAGCTGTTTTTT; cdr3_aa: CASSPSGRGTGELFF
v_call: TRBV6-2/TRBV6-3; j_call: TRBJ1-1; clone_size: NA; d_call: NA; cdr3_length: 13; cdr3_nt: TGTGCCAGCACCCCTATATTGAACACTGAAGCTTTCTTT; cdr3_aa: CASTPILNTEAFF
v_call: TRBV5-1; j_call: TRBJ1-5; clone_size: NA; d_call: NA; cdr3_length: 15; cdr3_nt: TGCGCCAGCAGCTTGGACCAGGGTAGCAATCAGCCCCAGCATTTT; cdr3_aa: CASSLDQGSNQPQHF
v_call: TRBV7-8; j_call: TRBJ2-5; clone_size: few; d_call: NA; cdr3_length: 13; cdr3_nt: TGTGCCAGCAGCTTTACACAGGAAGAGACCCAGTACTTC; cdr3_aa: CASSFTQEETQYF
v_call: TRBV28; j_call: TRBJ1-2; clone_size: NA; d_call: NA; cdr3_length: 13; cdr3_nt: TGTGCCAGCAGTTTGAACAGGGACAATGGCTACACCTTC; cdr3_aa: CASSLNRDNGYTF
v_call: TRBV7-8; j_call: TRBJ1-4; clone_size: NA; d_call: NA; cdr3_length: 15; cdr3_nt: TGTGCCAGCAGCTTAATGGGCCAATCTAATGAAAAACTGTTTTTT; cdr3_aa: CASSLMGQSNEKLFF
v_call: TRBV6-5; j_call: TRBJ1-1; clone_size: NA; d_call: NA; cdr3_length: 11; cdr3_nt: TGTGCCAGCAGCGGACTCACTGAAGCTTTCTTT; cdr3_aa: CASSGLTEAFF
v_call: TRBV19; j_call: TRBJ2-5; clone_size: NA; d_call: NA; cdr3_length: 12; cdr3_nt: TGTGCCAGTAGTAGGGGTGGGGAGACCCAGTACTTC; cdr3_aa: CASSRGGETQYF
v_call: TRBV7-2; j_call: TRBJ1-3; clone_size: NA; d_call: TRBD1; cdr3_length: 17; cdr3_nt: TGTGCCAGCAGCGTGGGTCCGGGACAGGGGTCTGGAAACACCATATATTTT; cdr3_aa: CASSVGPGQGSGNTIYF
v_call: TRBV7-9; j_call: TRBJ2-1; clone_size: NA; d_call: NA; cdr3_length: 13; cdr3_nt: TGTGCCAGCAGTTCACAAAGCGGAGTTGGGCAGTTCTTC; cdr3_aa: CASSSQSGVGQFF
v_call: TRBV6-5; j_call: TRBJ1-1; clone_size: NA; d_call: NA; cdr3_length: 14; cdr3_nt: TGTGCCAGCAGCCAGGACGGAGGGTACACTGAAGCTTTCTTT; cdr3_aa: CASSQDGGYTEAFF
v_call: TRBV10-1; j_call: TRBJ1-1; clone_size: NA; d_call: TRBD1; cdr3_length: 16; cdr3_nt: TGCGCCAGCAGTGGACGGGACAGGGTCATTGACACTGAAGCTTTCTTT; cdr3_aa: CASSGRDRVIDTEAFF
v_call: TRBV7-2; j_call: TRBJ1-2; clone_size: NA; d_call: NA; cdr3_length: 14; cdr3_nt: TGTGCCAGCAGCTTCAGACGAGGGGACTATGGCTACACCTTC; cdr3_aa: CASSFRRGDYGYTF
v_call: TRBV7-3; j_call: TRBJ2-1; clone_size: NA; d_call: TRBD2; cdr3_length: 15; cdr3_nt: TGTGCCAGCAGCTTAAGGCTAGCGGGGTTAAATGAGCAGTTCTTC; cdr3_aa: CASSLRLAGLNEQFF
v_call: TRBV4-2; j_call: TRBJ2-1; clone_size: once; d_call: NA; cdr3_length: 16; cdr3_nt: TGTGCCAGCAGCCAAGATTTTGCAGGGTCCTACAATGAGCAGTTCTTC; cdr3_aa: CASSQDFAGSYNEQFF
v_call: TRBV7-3; j_call: TRBJ1-5; clone_size: NA; d_call: NA; cdr3_length: 13; cdr3_nt: TGTGCCAGCAGTTTTCAGGTCAATCAGCCCCAGCATTTT; cdr3_aa: CASSFQVNQPQHF
v_call: TRBV12-5; j_call: TRBJ1-1; clone_size: NA; d_call: TRBD1; cdr3_length: 16; cdr3_nt: TGTGCTAGTGGTCCAAGACCGGGACAGTCGAACACTGAAGCTTTCTTT; cdr3_aa: CASGPRPGQSNTEAFF
v_call: TRBV7-2; j_call: TRBJ1-6; clone_size: NA; d_call: TRBD1; cdr3_length: 16; cdr3_nt: TGTGCCAGCAGCTTAGTGTTTGGGACAGGGAATTCACCCCTCCACTTT; cdr3_aa: CASSLVFGTGNSPLHF
v_call: TRBV27; j_call: TRBJ2-7; clone_size: NA; d_call: TRBD2; cdr3_length: 16; cdr3_nt: TGTGCCAGCAGTCCTCAACTAGCGGGGGCCGAATACGAGCAGTACTTC; cdr3_aa: CASSPQLAGAEYEQYF
v_call: TRBV11-2; j_call: TRBJ2-7; clone_size: NA; d_call: NA; cdr3_length: 14; cdr3_nt: TGTGCCAGCAGCTTTTTCGGCGGGCTCTACGAGCAGTACTTC; cdr3_aa: CASSFFGGLYEQYF
v_call: TRBV9; j_call: TRBJ1-3; clone_size: NA; d_call: NA; cdr3_length: 14; cdr3_nt: TGTGCCAGCAGCGTAGTTGGTTCTGGAAACACCATATATTTT; cdr3_aa: CASSVVGSGNTIYF
v_call: TRBV6-5; j_call: TRBJ1-1; clone_size: NA; d_call: NA; cdr3_length: 13; cdr3_nt: TGTGCCAGCACCGATTGGGCCAGCGGGGAGGCTTTCTTT; cdr3_aa: CASTDWASGEAFF
v_call: TRBV15; j_call: TRBJ2-5; clone_size: NA; d_call: TRBD2; cdr3_length: 15; cdr3_nt: TGTGCCACCAGCAGATCCTCGGGACTAGGGGAGACCCAGTACTTC; cdr3_aa: CATSRSSGLGETQYF
v_call: TRBV15; j_call: TRBJ2-2; clone_size: NA; d_call: NA; cdr3_length: 15; cdr3_nt: TGTGCCACCAGCAACAGGGCTACGAACACCGGGGAGCTGTTTTTT; cdr3_aa: CATSNRATNTGELFF
v_call: TRBV18; j_call: TRBJ1-5; clone_size: NA; d_call: NA; cdr3_length: 14; cdr3_nt: TGTGCCAGCTCACCAAGTCCAGAGGGGCAGCCCCAGCATTTT; cdr3_aa: CASSPSPEGQPQHF
v_call: TRBV9; j_call: TRBJ2-3; clone_size: NA; d_call: TRBD1; cdr3_length: 16; cdr3_nt: TGTGCCAGCGCAGTTAATGGACAGGGGTTATTAGATACGCAGTATTTT; cdr3_aa: CASAVNGQGLLDTQYF
v_call: TRBV3-1/TRBV3-2; j_call: TRBJ1-6; clone_size: NA; d_call: NA; cdr3_length: 12; cdr3_nt: TGTGCCAGCAGCCAAATGGGGTCACCCCTCCACTTT; cdr3_aa: CASSQMGSPLHF
v_call: TRBV7-2; j_call: TRBJ1-2; clone_size: NA; d_call: TRBD1; cdr3_length: 15; cdr3_nt: TGTGCCAGCAGCTTTACAGGGGGCGCTGACTATGGCTACACCTTC; cdr3_aa: CASSFTGGADYGYTF
v_call: TRBV5-1; j_call: TRBJ1-4; clone_size: NA; d_call: NA; cdr3_length: 13; cdr3_nt: TGCGCCAGCGCGGGGCAACAAAATGAAAAACTGTTTTTT; cdr3_aa: CASAGQQNEKLFF
v_call: TRBV9; j_call: TRBJ2-3; clone_size: NA; d_call: NA; cdr3_length: 14; cdr3_nt: TGTGCCAGCAGCGTAGGTAGTGGGTCAGATACGCAGTATTTT; cdr3_aa: CASSVGSGSDTQYF